This record concerns one T cell receptor beta chain sequence. Its antigen is unknown. The CDR3 totals 11 residues. From germline, CDR1 is KGHDR and CDR2 SFDVKD. V was pared by 5 bases and J by 11 bases, with 9 bases between. PBMCs, at least 7 million per sample, were isolated. A J-beta primer mix and a sample-barcoded 5' primer were used in a second PCR of roughly 6 to 12 cycles. MiXCR was run by TCRdb on the 5' RACE reads, yielding one entry per CDR3 protein. Of about 730,000 distinct CDR3 sequences listed, 35% to 45% are singletons. This specimen belongs to a study of blood T cells in healthy people across ages. Study summary: For every two T cells, template switching captured about one barcoded beta molecule. Study-wide results and limits: It was held that diversity estimates obtained from one million T cells represented underestimates.

The TCR was taken from an older woman in good health. The gene calls are TRBV24-1 and TRBJ2-1, with no clear D. The sequenced sample was blood. CDR3: CATSANSKQFF. As DNA, the CDR3 is TGTGCCACCAGTGCTAACAGTAAGCAGTTCTTC.